A single sample is the source of the 22 T cell receptor beta chains below, sequenced in a study of coeliac disease. The table came from immunoSEQ multiplex PCR; TCRdb's copy has only in-frame clones and leaves some out. The sample has a few thousand clones, less than 65% seen once; the top ten hold about a sixth. Sequenced input: lymphocytes from the gut lamina propria. Receptor source: a woman in her fifties or sixties without celiac disease.

This clone was recorded a few times. The chain employs TRBV9 and TRBJ2-3, with D perhaps TRBD2 (7 bases). The germline V gene encodes CDR1 SGDLS and CDR2 YYNGEE. V lost 0 bases, J lost 4 bases, and 12 bases lay in between. There are 15 residues in the CDR3. As DNA, the CDR3 is TGTGCCAGCAGCGTAGGGGGCGGGGGCGCAGATACGCAGTATTTT. Protein sequence: CASSVGGGGADTQYF.

This clone was recorded once. V and J are TRBV29-1 and TRBJ1-2; no clear D. This CDR3 contains 10 residues. Germline V gene lookup returns CDR1 SQVTM and CDR2 ANQGSEA. Trimming removed 5 bases at V and 6 bases at J, with 7 bases between. The CDR3 here is CSVRGDGYTF. As DNA, the CDR3 is TGCAGCGTTCGGGGAGATGGCTACACCTTC.

The CDR3 protein is CASSSGPTGGSEKLFF. The DNA for the CDR3 is TGCGCCAGCAGCTCGGGCCCGACAGGGGGTAGCGAAAAACTGTTTTTT. The genes are TRBV5-1 and TRBJ1-4; 9 bases agree with TRBD1. J gave up 8 bases and V 3 bases, and 11 bases lay outside the gene matches. Germline V gives CDR1 SGHRS, CDR2 YFSETQ. The length of the CDR3 is 16 residues.

This clone was detected only a few times. The CDR3 DNA reads TGTGCCAGCAGTGTGACCTCTCAGGGGAACGGGGAGCTGTTTTTT. Encoded protein: CASSVTSQGNGELFF. The J gene is TRBJ2-2, the V gene TRBV6-4, with D perhaps matching TRBD1 (6 bases). The V gene's germline CDR1 is MRHNA and CDR2 SNTAGT. This CDR3 is built from 15 residues. The V end lost 4 bases, the J end lost 7 bases, and 16 bases lay between the germline ends.

About this clone: In the same sample, other DNA sequences code for this CDR3. V usage is TRBV5-6 and J usage is TRBJ1-1; D gene unclear. This CDR3 has 13 amino acids. From germline, CDR1 is SGHDT and CDR2 YYEEEE. Between the trimmed V and J ends, which lost 2 bases and 1 base, there was a span of 6 bases. In DNA form, the CDR3 reads TGTGCCAGCAGCTTCCGAGAGAACACTGAAGCTTTCTTT. Protein sequence: CASSFRENTEAFF.

This clone ranks as large. The chain couples TRBV5-1 to TRBJ2-7; 8 bases are shared with TRBD1. Trimming removed 0 bases from V and 6 bases from J; junction bases left unmatched: 5. This CDR3 has 14 residues. Looked up from germline, CDR1 is SGHRS and CDR2 is YFSETQ. CDR3 amino acids: CASSLGTGPREQYF. The CDR3 DNA sequence: TGCGCCAGCAGCTTGGGGACAGGGCCCCGCGAGCAGTACTTC.

This clone was detected a few times. The chain employs TRBV4-1 and TRBJ1-6, with D unclear. Germline values: CDR1 MGHRA, CDR2 YSYEKL. The CDR3 runs 16 residues. Trimming shortened V by 4 bases and J by 0 bases, and 10 bases separated the two germline ends. In nucleotides, the CDR3 is TGCGCCAGCAGCCCGACATTGAGCTCCTATAATTCACCCCTCCACTTT. Its translation: CASSPTLSSYNSPLHF.

This chain uses TRBV5-1 with TRBJ2-3; 11 bases line up with TRBD2. The germline V gene encodes CDR1 SGHRS and CDR2 YFSETQ. The CDR3 loop spans 16 amino acids. The ends lost 0 bases at V and 2 bases at J; junction bases unmatched: 2. CDR3 sequence (DNA): TGCGCCAGCAGCTTGGGACTAGCGGGGAACACAGATACGCAGTATTTT. It yields the protein CASSLGLAGNTDTQYF.

The gene calls are TRBV2 and TRBJ2-1, with 11 bases identical to TRBD2. In germline, CDR1 is SNHLY, CDR2 FYNNEI. This CDR3 spans 16 amino acids. Losses at the gene ends were 6 bases for V and 1 base for J; bases not matched to a gene: 5. The CDR3 region has the DNA TGTGCCAGCAGGAAGGGACTAGCGGTTTCCTACAATGAGCAGTTCTTC. Its translation: CASRKGLAVSYNEQFF. The whole variable domain, filled in from reference TRBV2 and TRBJ2-1, reads EPEVTQTPSHQVTQMGQEVILRCVPISNHLYFYWYRQILGQKVEFLVSFYNNEISEKSEIFDDQFSVERPDGSNFTLKIRSTKLEDSAMYFCASRKGLAVSYNEQFFGPGTRLTVL.

This clone was seen a few times. This rearrangement joins TRBV19 to TRBJ2-7; 8 bases match TRBD1. V shed 5 bases, J shed 7 bases, and the junction held 7 bases outside the gene matches. CDR1 is LNHDA and CDR2 is SQIVND in the germline V gene (reference sequence). The CDR3 extends over 13 amino acids. The CDR3 sequence: CASSPWTGKEQYF. The DNA of the CDR3 is TGTGCCAGTAGTCCATGGACAGGGAAGGAGCAGTACTTC.

This clone has just one count. This CDR3 reads CASSTARDRNYGYTF. CDR3 DNA: TGTGCCAGTAGTACAGCCCGGGACAGAAACTATGGCTACACCTTC. The chain links TRBV19 to TRBJ1-2, with 7 bases fitting TRBD1. Germline lookup yields CDR1 LNHDA and CDR2 SQIVND (reference sequence). This CDR3 has 15 amino acids. With 4 bases clipped from V and 2 bases from J, the junction kept 7 bases outside the gene matches.

This chain joins TRBV9 and TRBJ2-3; 14 positions match TRBD2. V trimming: 4 bases; J trimming: 5 bases; junction bases outside the gene matches: 6. CDR1 is SGDLS, CDR2 YYNGEE, per germline. The CDR3 contains 16 residues. This CDR3 reads CASSPRLAGGLDTQYF. The CDR3 DNA reads as TGTGCCAGCAGCCCGCGACTAGCGGGGGGGCTAGATACGCAGTATTTT.

The V gene is TRBV7-3, the J gene TRBJ2-1, with D hard to call. Deletions cut 5 bases from V and 7 bases from J, with 9 bases between. The V gene's germline CDR1 is SGHTA and CDR2 FQGTGA. This CDR3 contains 12 residues. CDR3 nucleotide sequence: TGTGCCAGCAGCGGCCCTTCGAATGAGCAGTTCTTC. This gives the protein CASSGPSNEQFF.

This clone was counted only a few times. The CDR3 region is CASSLAGLAGGDNYGYTF. The CDR3 nucleotides read TGCGCCAGCAGCTTGGCCGGGTTAGCAGGGGGCGACAACTATGGCTACACCTTC. The chain carries TRBV5-1 and TRBJ1-2, with TRBD1 matching 8 bases. From germline, CDR1 is SGHRS and CDR2 YFSETQ. This CDR3 has 18 amino acids. V gave up 0 bases and J gave up 2 bases; unmatched junction bases: 12.

The chain couples TRBV7-3 to TRBJ1-2; the D is unclear. This CDR3 has 15 amino acids. Germline CDR1 reads SGHTA; CDR2 reads FQGTGA. V was shortened by 5 bases and J by 4 bases, with 17 bases between the two germline ends. The CDR3 here is CASSAGTLGPYGYTF. The CDR3 nucleotides are TGTGCCAGCAGCGCAGGAACGTTAGGCCCCTATGGCTACACCTTC.

V gene TRBV4-1 combines with J gene TRBJ2-2, with 7 positions matching TRBD1. The CDR3 contains 16 residues. V lost 4 bases, J lost 7 bases, and 12 bases stayed unmatched. Germline loops: CDR1 MGHRA, CDR2 YSYEKL. This CDR3 is CASSRLTGTDHGELFF. DNA for the CDR3: TGCGCCAGCAGCCGATTAACCGGGACAGATCACGGGGAGCTGTTTTTT.

The chain employs TRBV18 and TRBJ2-5; the D gene is possibly TRBD2 (6 bases). The J call is doubtful: the DNA matches TRBJ2-7 better. Germline V gene data show CDR1 as KGHSH and CDR2 as LQKENI. CDR3 length: 13 amino acids. The CDR3 sequence: CASSRDSTDEQYF. The CDR3 region has the DNA TGTGCCAGCTCACGGGACTCCACGGACGAGCAGTACTTC.

This clone was seen a few times. This chain links TRBV4-2 with TRBJ1-3; D may be TRBD1 (5 bases). The CDR3 sequence is 15 residues long. CDR1 is LGHNA and CDR2 is YNFKEQ in the germline V gene. The V end lost 1 base, the J end lost 3 bases, and 10 bases lay between the germline ends. CDR3 nucleotides: TGTGCCAGCAGCCAAGCAGGGTTTGGTGGAAACACCATATATTTT. It yields the protein CASSQAGFGGNTIYF.

This sequence joins TRBV4-2 and TRBJ2-1; 8 bases are a match to TRBD2. The CDR3 extends over 16 amino acids. Germline CDR1 is LGHNA and CDR2 is YNFKEQ. Unmatched junction bases numbered 13, after V lost 5 bases and J lost 7 bases. In DNA form, the CDR3 reads TGTGCCAGCAGCGGAGCTACCGGGGGGGCGGGAAATGAGCAGTTCTTC. Amino acids: CASSGATGGAGNEQFF.

The CDR3 loop is CASSGQAPNTGELFF. Here the CDR3 DNA reads TGTGCCAGCAGTGGACAGGCCCCGAACACCGGGGAGCTGTTTTTT. The rearrangement uses TRBV6-1 and TRBJ2-2; D is possibly TRBD1 (6 bases). Germline V gives CDR1 MNHNS, CDR2 SASEGT. The CDR3 sequence is 15 residues long. The V gene lost 4 bases and the J gene lost 0 bases, with 9 bases spanning the gap.

In its sample, this clone was seen a few times. This sequence joins TRBV6-1 and TRBJ1-2; the D is unclear. Trimming stripped 1 base from V and 8 bases from J, with 17 bases between. The germline V gene has CDR1 MNHNS and CDR2 SASEGT. The CDR3 has 15 residues. The CDR3: CASSEELVQLLGYTF. The CDR3 nucleotides are TGTGCCAGCAGTGAAGAGTTGGTACAGCTCCTAGGCTACACCTTC.

By proportion, this clone is large. The chain carries TRBV9 and TRBJ2-3; D is perhaps TRBD1 (5 bases). This CDR3 is 16 amino acids long. Germline-derived CDR1 and CDR2 are SGDLS and YYNGEE. V was cut by 3 bases and J by 3 bases, with 17 bases left in between. The CDR3 nucleotides read TGTGCCAGCAGCGGAAACTTACAGGATTCAACAGATACGCAGTATTTT. This codes for CASSGNLQDSTDTQYF. Using reference TRBV9 and TRBJ2-3 for the parts outside the CDR3, the full variable domain is DSGVTQTPKHLITATGQRVTLRCSPRSGDLSVYWYQQSLDQGLQFLIQYYNGEERAKGNILERFSAQQFPDLHSELNLSSLELGDSALYFCASSGNLQDSTDTQYFGPGTRLTVL.